This record looks at one TCR beta chain sequence and its context. Its antigen is undetermined. This sample is part of a study of lymphopenia after photon versus proton radiotherapy. The study's findings and limits: After lymphocyte nadir, photon-treated repertoires showed oligoclonal expansion, especially CD8+ Temra.

Germline CDR1 and CDR2: MDHEN and SYDVKM. The V gene lost 7 bases and the J gene lost 0 bases, with 25 bases spanning the gap. There are 19 residues in the CDR3. Clones were sequenced by immunoSEQ multiplex PCR, and TCRdb holds only the in-frame ones, with some missing. The repertoire holds roughly 40,000 clones, with about four fifths as singletons. The receptor's source is a woman aged 70-85 years with pancreatic cancer. The sample here was peripheral blood, taken from a patient treated with proton-based radiotherapy. The genes are TRBV28 and TRBJ1-3, with a possible D match to TRBD1 (6 bases). DNA for the CDR3: TGTGCCAGCATTCTAGGCGGTGGGGGCATCGGAGTCTCTGGAAACACCATATATTTT. Its protein product is CASILGGGGIGVSGNTIYF. Full variable domain (missing parts from reference TRBV28 and TRBJ1-3): DVKVTQSSRYLVKRTGEKVFLECVQDMDHENMFWYRQDPGLGLRLIYFSYDVKMKEKGDIPEGYSVSREKKERFSLILESASTNQTSMYLCASILGGGGIGVSGNTIYFGEGSWLTVV.